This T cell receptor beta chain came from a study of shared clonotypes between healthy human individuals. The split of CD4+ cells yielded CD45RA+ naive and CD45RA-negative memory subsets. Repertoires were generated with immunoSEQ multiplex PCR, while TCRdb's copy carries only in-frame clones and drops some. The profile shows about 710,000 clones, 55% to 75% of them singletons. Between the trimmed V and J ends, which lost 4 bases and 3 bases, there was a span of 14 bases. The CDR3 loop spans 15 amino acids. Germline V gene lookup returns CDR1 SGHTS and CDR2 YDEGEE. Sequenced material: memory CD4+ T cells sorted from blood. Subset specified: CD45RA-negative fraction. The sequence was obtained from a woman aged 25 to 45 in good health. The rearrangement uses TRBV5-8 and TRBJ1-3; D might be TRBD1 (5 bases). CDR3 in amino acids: CASSAGWGGGNTIYF. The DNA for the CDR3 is TGTGCCAGCAGCGCGGGGTGGGGCGGTGGAAACACCATATATTTT. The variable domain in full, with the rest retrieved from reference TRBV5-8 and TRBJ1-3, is EAGVTQSPTHLIKTRGQQATLRCSPISGHTSVYWYQQALGLGLQFLLWYDEGEERNRGNFPPRFSGRQFPNYSSELNVNALELEDSALYLCASSAGWGGGNTIYFGEGSWLTVV.